This T cell receptor (beta chain) was captured in a study of T cell changes during pregnancy in multiple sclerosis. Measured with immunoSEQ multiplex PCR; TCRdb has only the in-frame clones, and not every one. The data show some 85,000 clones, around 93% seen once. The CDR3 loop spans 15 amino acids. Germline CDR1 reads LGHNA; CDR2 reads YSLEER. With 4 bases removed from V and 2 bases from J, the gap between germline ends came to 14 bases. This receptor was taken from a female donor in good health, enrolled as a control in a pregnancy study. The source material was peripheral blood, sampled in the second trimester of pregnancy. The J gene is TRBJ2-5, the V gene TRBV4-3; no reliable D call. CDR3 sequence: CASSRLLQAQETQYF. As DNA, the CDR3 is TGCGCCAGCAGCCGGCTACTCCAGGCACAAGAGACCCAGTACTTC.